The entry below describes one TCR beta chain. Germline CDR1 is SGHNT and CDR2 is YENEEA. This CDR3 spans 15 amino acids. V gave up 3 bases and J gave up 0 bases; unmatched junction bases: 4. Sequenced by immunoSEQ multiplex PCR; TCRdb stores in-frame clones only, minus some. The sample shows some 100,000 clones, around nine tenths of them seen only once. The data derive from a study of blood T cell repertoires in COVID-19. This rearrangement joins TRBV11-3 to TRBJ2-7, with 8 bases that match TRBD1. Sequenced material: peripheral blood. This clonotype originated in a man between 65 and 85 years old with acute or convalescent COVID-19. CDR3: CASSFPGQGSYEQYF. The CDR3 DNA reads as TGTGCCAGCAGCTTCCCAGGACAGGGCTCCTACGAGCAGTACTTC. Supplemented by reference TRBV11-3 and TRBJ2-7, the full variable domain reads EAGVVQSPRYKIIEKKQPVAFWCNPISGHNTLYWYLQNLGQGPELLIRYENEEAVDDSQLPKDRFSAERLKGVDSTLKIQPAELGDSAVYLCASSFPGQGSYEQYFGPGTRLTVT.